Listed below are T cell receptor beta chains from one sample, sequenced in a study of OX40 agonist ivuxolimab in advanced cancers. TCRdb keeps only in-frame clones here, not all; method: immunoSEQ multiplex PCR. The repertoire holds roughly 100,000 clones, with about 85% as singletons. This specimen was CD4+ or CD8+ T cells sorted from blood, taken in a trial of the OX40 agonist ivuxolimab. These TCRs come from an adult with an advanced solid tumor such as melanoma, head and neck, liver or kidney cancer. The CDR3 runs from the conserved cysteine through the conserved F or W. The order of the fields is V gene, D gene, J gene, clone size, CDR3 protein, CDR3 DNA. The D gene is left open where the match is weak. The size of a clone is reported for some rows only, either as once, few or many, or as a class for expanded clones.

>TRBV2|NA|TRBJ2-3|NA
CASRPPQKVGRRYF
TGTGCCAGCAGGCCCCCCCAGAAGGTAGGACGTAGGTATTTT
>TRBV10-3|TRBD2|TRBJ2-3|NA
CAISPSSGRTDTQYF
TGTGCCATCAGCCCTTCTAGCGGTCGCACAGATACGCAGTATTTT
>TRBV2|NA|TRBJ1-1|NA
CASKTIPAGGEAFF
TGTGCCAGCAAAACTATCCCCGCTGGGGGAGAAGCTTTCTTT
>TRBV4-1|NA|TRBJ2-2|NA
CASSQAGTGVTGELFF
TGCGCCAGCAGCCAAGCGGGGACCGGGGTCACCGGGGAGCTGTTTTTT
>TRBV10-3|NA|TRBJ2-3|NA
CAIYNGSFGGTQYF
TGTGCCATCTATAACGGGAGCTTTGGGGGTACGCAGTATTTT
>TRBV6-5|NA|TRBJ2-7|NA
CASRYDTEQYF
TGTGCCAGCAGGTACGATACTGAGCAGTACTTC
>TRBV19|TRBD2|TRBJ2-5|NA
CASSTIGLAGRVGETQYF
TGTGCCAGTAGTACAATCGGACTAGCGGGACGCGTGGGGGAGACCCAGTACTTC
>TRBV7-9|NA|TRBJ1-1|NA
CASRETGQNTEAFF
TGTGCCAGCAGGGAAACGGGACAAAACACTGAAGCTTTCTTT
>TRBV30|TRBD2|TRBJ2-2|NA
CAWTRDYGVEDTGELFF
TGTGCCTGGACCCGGGACTATGGAGTAGAGGACACCGGGGAGCTGTTTTTT
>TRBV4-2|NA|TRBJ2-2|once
CASSPDGGVETGELFF
TGTGCCAGCAGCCCGGATGGGGGAGTTGAGACCGGGGAGCTGTTTTTT
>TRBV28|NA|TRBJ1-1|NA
CASSSQGDTEAFF
TGTGCCAGCAGTTCTCAGGGAGACACTGAAGCTTTCTTT
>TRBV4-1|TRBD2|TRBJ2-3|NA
CASSQRRLWGLEGATDTQYF
TGCGCCAGCAGCCAGCGGCGCTTGTGGGGACTAGAAGGAGCCACAGATACGCAGTATTTT
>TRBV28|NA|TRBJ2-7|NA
CASSPPGGRDYEQYF
TGTGCCAGCAGTCCCCCTGGGGGGCGGGACTACGAGCAGTACTTC
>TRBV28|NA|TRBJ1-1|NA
CASSLIPEAFF
TGTGCCAGCAGTTTAATCCCTGAAGCTTTCTTT
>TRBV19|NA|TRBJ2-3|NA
CASSMGVSSDTQYF
TGTGCCAGTAGTATGGGAGTCTCCTCAGATACGCAGTATTTT
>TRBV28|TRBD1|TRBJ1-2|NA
CASSFWNGGGTTYGYTF
TGTGCCAGCAGTTTTTGGAATGGAGGGGGCACTACCTATGGCTACACCTTC
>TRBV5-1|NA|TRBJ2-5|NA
CASSLAGSGDTQETQYF
TGCGCCAGCAGCTTGGCGGGTAGCGGAGACACCCAGGAGACCCAGTACTTC
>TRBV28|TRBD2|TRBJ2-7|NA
CASSLSPSGMIYEQYF
TGTGCCAGCAGTTTATCCCCTAGCGGGATGATCTACGAGCAGTACTTC
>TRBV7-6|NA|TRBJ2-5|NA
CASSILQGAPRETQYF
TGTGCCAGCAGCATCCTCCAGGGCGCTCCACGAGAGACCCAGTACTTC
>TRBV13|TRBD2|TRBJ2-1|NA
CASSLGLADYNEQFF
TGTGCCAGCAGCTTAGGACTAGCGGATTACAATGAGCAGTTCTTC
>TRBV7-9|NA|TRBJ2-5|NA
CASSLEWAGAEEQYF
TGTGCCAGCAGCTTAGAATGGGCAGGCGCGGAGGAGCAGTACTTC
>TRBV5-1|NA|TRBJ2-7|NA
CASSLDWDGSYEQYF
TGCGCCAGCAGCTTGGATTGGGATGGGTCCTACGAGCAGTACTTC